Included here is one T cell receptor beta chain sequence, with context. Its antigen is still unknown. Nothing much larger sits one base from this clone, and base qualities are not available. These data are taken from a study of beta chain features in type 1 diabetes (dated by TCRdb to 2017 to 2018). For context, the study as a whole: No differences in mean age, gender distribution, total cell number or subset yield were found between patients and healthy donors. Across all samples, about 110 million sorted cells were examined, and cell number per subset correlated strongly with RNA yield. The study compared TCRB repertoires of sorted circulating CD4+ T cell subsets between recently diagnosed type 1 diabetes patients and matched healthy donors. Regulatory and stem cell-like memory subsets were obtained from only 8 patients and about eight healthy donors, while naive and central memory subsets were obtained from all 30 or so donors. General conclusions and limits of the study: Type 1 diabetes patients showed a moderate but significant shortening of TCRB CDR3 length in all four CD4+ subsets. The naive, central memory and regulatory TCRB repertoires appeared to resemble one another more closely among patients than among healthy donors. Because the HLA sub-analyses included only small numbers of individuals, any influence of HLA type on TCRB rearrangement was left unresolved. Sequencing cDNA rather than genomic DNA could over-represent highly expressing activated cells, although activation and CD3 levels did not differ between groups. Shorter templates might be favored by PCR, yet because patient and control samples were amplified and corrected together, any such skew would affect both groups equally. Fewer insertions and more nucleotide deletions at VDJ recombination sites were observed in patients with type 1 diabetes, implying thymic rearrangement abnormalities.

Each donor gave one peripheral blood draw, roughly 120 mL on average, collected into heparinised tubes. Naive, central memory, regulatory and stem cell-like memory CD4+ T cells were sorted on a BD FACSAria II using a panel including CD45RO, CCR7, CD25, CD127, CD95 and CD27. Purity was above 95% for every sorted population. PBMCs were separated immediately by Lymphoprep density gradient centrifugation and were stained directly, without being cultured. To minimize batch effects, samples were stained and sorted in pairs, one healthy donor with one patient per experiment. The CDR3 numbers 15 residues from cysteine through phenylalanine. The kept DNA is CDR3 alone, 45 bases in frame from the first base. V and J lose 2 bases and 4 bases, and a span of 17 bases separates them. From the germline V gene (reference sequence), CDR1 is GTSNPN and CDR2 is SVGIG. All of the isolated RNA was reverse transcribed with the High Capacity cDNA Reverse Transcription Kit, so expressed TCRB transcripts were sequenced. Deep immunoSEQ sequencing was performed on naive, central memory and regulatory T cell samples, with an average of roughly 3.6 million total reads per sample. Sorted cells were lysed in RLT buffer, and RNA was extracted using DNase-treated RNeasy Micro or Mini kits according to cell number. To prevent cross-contamination, every cell subset was processed on its own, while patient and healthy donor samples were processed together. The immunoSEQ multiplex PCR was used to amplify TCRB sequences from cDNA, generating 87-bp fragments that spanned the CDR3 region. Sequencing of the amplicons was done on the Illumina HiSeq platform. From the authors' description of their analysis: PCR bias was corrected computationally using synthetic template baselines, and reads within Hamming distance 2 were collapsed, with unmergeable singletons discarded. Reads were aligned against IMGT to assign V, D and J genes, CDR3 length and insertions or deletions at six rearrangement sites. Within each subset, clonotype counts were normalized to sorted cell number, and only after that were true diversity and Gini coefficients computed with the tcR R package. The overlap coefficient, calculated on TCRB nucleotide sequences, was used to measure repertoire sharing. This is the immuneACCESS table as TCRdb keeps it, with only in-frame sequences that have V and J called. A part of the clones is gone; compared with another copy, unresolved V genes explain less than half, and the rest is unexplained. The V and J calls and clone size come from that table; D and trimming were worked out from the DNA. This sample comprises about 180,000 clones, roughly 8% of them detected only once. The ten biggest clones cover 0.5% of the sample.

The TCR comes from a man between 18 and 29 years old with type 1 diabetes. The sample consisted of central memory CD4+ T cells from blood. Rearrangement joined TRBV30 to TRBJ1-2; TRBD1 is a possible D gene, resting on 5 matching bases. CDR3 reads: CAWSPLRAISYGYTF. The sequence in DNA is TGTGCCTGGAGTCCCCTCAGGGCGATTAGCTATGGCTACACCTTC.